This T cell receptor beta chain emerged from a study of spatial heterogeneity in lung cancer. Overall study results and limits: Among blood samples, ubiquitous expanded tumor TCRs appeared more at resection than at follow-up.

As to time point: sample taken at primary tumor resection. Unsorted samples of tumor, nontumor lung or frozen PBMC had their whole RNA sequenced. A unique molecular identifier was carried by every single TCR cDNA molecule. TCRdb re-analysed the 5' RACE reads in MiXCR, keeping a single row per CDR3 protein. The data hold tens of thousands of distinct CDR3 sequences, with roughly 12% observed a single time. The CDR3 runs 13 residues. With 2 bases removed from V and 7 bases from J, the gap between germline ends came to 9 bases. Looked up from germline, CDR1 is KGHSH and CDR2 is LQKENI. About this clonotype: Its antigen is not known.

The genes are TRBV18 and TRBJ1-5; D gene uncertain. The input for sequencing was PBMCs, taken at surgery. The receptor's source is a male donor with early-stage non-small cell lung cancer. The CDR3 region is CASSPGPQQPQHF. The CDR3 bases are TGTGCCAGCTCACCAGGGCCGCAACAGCCCCAGCATTTT.